This TCR beta chain was recorded in a study of blood T cell repertoires in COVID-19. The wider study: Sources were T cells, B-cell-depleted T cells, or PBMCs; the material itself was cDNA or gDNA.

This CDR3 contains 13 residues. V was trimmed by 5 bases and J by 5 bases, leaving 11 bases between them. CDR1 and CDR2 (germline): MDHEN, SYDVKM. Per the original methods: For nucleated cells, counts were estimated from reference gene primer amplification. Only in-frame clones appear in the TCRdb table, and some are missing; sequencing was by immunoSEQ multiplex PCR. D and trimming come from the DNA, and the V and J calls and clone size come from that table. This sample carries around 130,000 clones, around nine tenths of them seen once, and the ten largest clones take approximately 10%. The origin of this receptor is a man aged 60 to 75 with active or convalescent COVID-19. The V and J genes are TRBV28 and TRBJ2-3, with D possibly TRBD2 on 6 matching bases. The material sequenced was peripheral blood. As DNA, the CDR3 is TGTGCCAGCAGTGCCCGGACTAAAGATACGCAGTATTTT. The encoded protein is CASSARTKDTQYF.